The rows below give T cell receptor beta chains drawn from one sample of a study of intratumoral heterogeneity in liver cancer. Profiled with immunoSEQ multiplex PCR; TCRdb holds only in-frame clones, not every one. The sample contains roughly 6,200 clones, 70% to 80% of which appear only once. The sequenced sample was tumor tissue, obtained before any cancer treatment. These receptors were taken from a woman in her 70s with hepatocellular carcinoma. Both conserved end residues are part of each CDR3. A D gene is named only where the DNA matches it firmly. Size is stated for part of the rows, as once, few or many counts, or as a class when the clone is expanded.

CASSLGGEGATQYF,TGTGCCAGCAGCCTAGGGGGGGAGGGGGCGACCCAGTACTTC,-,TRBV4-2,TRBJ2-5,-
CASSQGFGGLANYNEQFF,TGTGCCAGCAGCCAAGGATTTGGGGGACTAGCGAACTACAATGAGCAGTTCTTC,TRBD2,TRBV3-1/TRBV3-2,TRBJ2-1,-
CASSPRTGDGFGYTF,TGTGCCAGCAGCCCCCGGACAGGGGATGGGTTTGGCTACACCTTC,TRBD1,TRBV4-2,TRBJ1-2,few
CASTHMGGAFYEQYF,TGTGCCAGCACCCATATGGGGGGGGCTTTCTACGAGCAGTACTTC,-,TRBV28,TRBJ2-7,-
CASQGTRWNTGELFF,TGTGCCAGTCAGGGGACTAGGTGGAACACCGGGGAGCTGTTTTTT,TRBD2,TRBV19,TRBJ2-2,few
CASSFGQNTGELFF,TGTGCCAGCAGCTTCGGACAGAACACCGGGGAGCTGTTTTTT,-,TRBV7-2,TRBJ2-2,-
CASSQVRVGYTF,TGTGCCAGCAGCCAAGTCAGGGTTGGCTACACCTTC,-,TRBV3-1/TRBV3-2,TRBJ1-2,few
CAISADGVRGPQETQYF,TGTGCCATCAGTGCCGATGGGGTCAGGGGGCCCCAAGAGACCCAGTACTTC,TRBD1,TRBV10-3,TRBJ2-5,-
CASSLRDRVYNEQFF,TGCGCCAGCAGCTTGCGGGACAGGGTCTACAATGAGCAGTTCTTC,TRBD1,TRBV5-1,TRBJ2-1,-
CASSQDLLGGSIQYF,TGCGCCAGCAGCCAAGATCTGCTAGGTGGGTCCATTCAGTACTTC,-,TRBV4-1,TRBJ2-4,-
CASSNRVFRQPQHF,TGTGCCAGCAGCAACCGGGTTTTTAGACAGCCCCAGCATTTT,-,TRBV21-1,TRBJ1-5,-
CASRTGLGEAFF,TGTGCCTCCCGGACCGGGCTGGGTGAAGCTTTCTTT,-,TRBV30,TRBJ1-1,-
CASSLGAQETQYF,TGCGCCAGCAGCTTGGGGGCACAAGAGACCCAGTACTTC,-,TRBV5-1,TRBJ2-5,-
CASSFLGLVFDEQFF,TGTGCCAGCAGCTTTTTGGGACTAGTGTTCGATGAGCAGTTCTTC,TRBD2,TRBV7-9,TRBJ2-1,-
CASTGWENGRSHEQYF,TGTGCCAGCACCGGGTGGGAGAACGGGAGGAGCCACGAGCAGTACTTC,TRBD2,TRBV5-6,TRBJ2-7,-
CASSEVVSGMAGANVLTF,TGTGCCAGCAGTGAAGTAGTTAGCGGGATGGCGGGGGCCAACGTCCTGACTTTC,TRBD2,TRBV6-1,TRBJ2-6,-
CASSYWGGSEAFF,TGTGCCAGCAGCTACTGGGGAGGGTCCGAAGCTTTCTTT,-,TRBV5-4,TRBJ1-1,once
CASSQASSAGTGELFF,TGTGCCAGCAGCCAAGCCTCAAGCGCAGGGACCGGGGAGCTGTTTTTT,-,TRBV14,TRBJ2-2,-
CASSRTVASYEQYF,TGTGCCAGCAGCCGGACAGTCGCCTCCTACGAGCAGTACTTC,-,TRBV6-5,TRBJ2-7,-
CASSPPDLHYEQYF,TGTGCCAGCAGTCCACCAGACCTCCACTACGAGCAGTACTTC,-,TRBV28,TRBJ2-7,-
CASRPSGTGGSEQYF,TGTGCCAGCAGGCCTTCGGGGACAGGGGGATCCGAGCAGTACTTC,TRBD1,TRBV3-1/TRBV3-2,TRBJ2-7,-
CASSKDRSYEQYF,TGTGCCAGTAGTAAAGACAGGTCCTACGAGCAGTACTTC,-,TRBV19,TRBJ2-7,few
CASGRGQGGVSTTEAFF,TGTGCTAGTGGCCGGGGACAGGGAGGAGTCTCGACCACTGAAGCTTTCTTT,TRBD1,TRBV12-5,TRBJ1-1,-
CASSRQGGANYGYTF,TGTGCCAGCAGCCGTCAAGGGGGAGCTAACTATGGCTACACCTTC,-,TRBV28,TRBJ1-2,-
CAIQGGGKTQYF,TGTGCCATCCAGGGTGGGGGGAAGACCCAGTACTTC,-,TRBV10-3,TRBJ2-5,-
CASSPGILEQFF,TGTGCCAGCAGCCCGGGGATCCTTGAGCAGTTCTTC,-,TRBV14,TRBJ2-1,-
CAWSGAAGGVDTQYF,TGTGCCTGGAGTGGCGCAGCGGGGGGGGTGGATACGCAGTATTTT,TRBD2,TRBV30,TRBJ2-3,-
CSASRGGPAYEQYF,TGCAGTGCTAGTAGGGGGGGGCCAGCCTACGAGCAGTACTTC,-,TRBV20-1,TRBJ2-7,once
CASSPLSGTGGNTIYF,TGTGCCAGCAGCCCGCTATCCGGGACAGGGGGGAACACCATATATTTT,TRBD1,TRBV5-8,TRBJ1-3,-
CASSLRRDSGANVLTF,TGTGCCAGCAGCTTGCGACGGGACTCTGGGGCCAACGTCCTGACTTTC,-,TRBV21-1,TRBJ2-6,-
CASSPIGLAGIKAGELFF,TGTGCCAGCAGCCCGATTGGACTAGCGGGTATCAAAGCCGGGGAGCTGTTTTTT,TRBD2,TRBV5-4,TRBJ2-2,few
CASSLDYFGRAEDTQYF,TGTGCCAGCAGCTTAGATTATTTCGGGAGGGCGGAAGATACGCAGTATTTT,TRBD2,TRBV7-2,TRBJ2-3,few
CAWSAAFVNSPLHF,TGTGCCTGGAGCGCCGCGTTTGTGAATTCACCCCTCCACTTT,-,TRBV30,TRBJ1-6,-
CASSLSGTGVNTEAFF,TGCGCCAGCAGCCTTTCCGGGACAGGGGTGAACACTGAAGCTTTCTTT,TRBD1,TRBV5-1,TRBJ1-1,-
CASSSLYNEQFF,TGTGCCAGCAGCTCCCTATACAATGAGCAGTTCTTC,-,TRBV25-1,TRBJ2-1,-
CASSTSWTMNTEAFF,TGTGCCAGTAGCACCAGTTGGACCATGAACACTGAAGCTTTCTTT,-,TRBV19,TRBJ1-1,-
CASSQDPSTDTQYF,TGTGCCAGCAGCCAAGATCCTAGCACAGATACGCAGTATTTT,-,TRBV4-2,TRBJ2-3,medium-sized
CASLKLSYRANQPQHF,TGTGCCAGCTTAAAGTTGTCGTACAGGGCGAATCAGCCCCAGCATTTT,-,TRBV28,TRBJ1-5,-
CASSYGGKGAYEQYF,TGTGCCAGCAGTTACGGGGGGAAGGGCGCCTACGAGCAGTACTTC,-,TRBV6-5,TRBJ2-7,-
CSVRRQGARNEQFF,TGCAGCGTTAGGAGACAGGGGGCGCGAAATGAGCAGTTCTTC,TRBD1,TRBV29-1,TRBJ2-1,-
CASSFCPFPCLQETQYF,TGTGCCAGCAGCTTTTGTCCCTTCCCGTGTCTTCAAGAGACCCAGTACTTC,-,TRBV7-9,TRBJ2-5,once
CASSAGSLGTDTQYF,TGTGCCAGCAGTGCCGGGAGTTTGGGGACAGATACGCAGTATTTT,-,TRBV27,TRBJ2-3,-
CASSPRTGGETQYF,TGTGCCAGCAGCCCCCGGACAGGGGGGGAGACCCAGTACTTC,TRBD1,TRBV5-4,TRBJ2-5,-
CASNQRRVHTGELFF,TGTGCCAGCAACCAGCGCAGGGTACACACCGGGGAGCTGTTTTTT,-,TRBV6-5,TRBJ2-2,-
CASSWTNNEQFF,TGTGCCAGCAGTTGGACGAACAATGAGCAGTTCTTC,-,TRBV12-3/TRBV12-4,TRBJ2-1,-
CASSLVLGAADTQYF,TGCGCCAGCAGCTTGGTTCTGGGGGCCGCAGATACGCAGTATTTT,-,TRBV5-1,TRBJ2-3,-
CASSLGTDFSNQPQHF,TGTGCCAGCAGCTTAGGGACAGACTTCAGCAATCAGCCCCAGCATTTT,-,TRBV7-6,TRBJ1-5,-
CASSDTGSGDEKLFF,TGTGCCAGCAGCGATACAGGCTCGGGGGATGAAAAACTGTTTTTT,-,TRBV9,TRBJ1-4,-
CASSLVPGDHGYTF,TGTGCCAGCAGCTTAGTTCCGGGGGACCATGGCTACACCTTC,-,TRBV7-2,TRBJ1-2,-
CASSQFGISANNSPLHF,TGTGCCAGCAGCCAATTCGGAATTTCGGCCAATAATTCACCCCTCCACTTT,-,TRBV16,TRBJ1-6,-
CASSAQQGQYSNQPQHF,TGTGCCAGCAGTGCCCAACAGGGGCAATATAGCAATCAGCCCCAGCATTTT,TRBD1,TRBV6-1,TRBJ1-5,-
CASSPRQGRNTIYF,TGTGCCAGCAGCCCGCGACAGGGGAGAAACACCATATATTTT,TRBD1,TRBV9,TRBJ1-3,few
CASSEDLGQGPYF,TGTGCCAGCAGTGAAGACCTGGGGCAGGGGCCGTACTTC,-,TRBV2,TRBJ2-7,-
CASRTAGSGQPQHF,TGTGCCAGCAGAACGGCAGGGTCCGGGCAGCCCCAGCATTTT,-,TRBV28,TRBJ1-5,few
CASSLDTGASLQETQYF,TGTGCCAGCAGTCTCGATACGGGGGCGAGCCTCCAAGAGACCCAGTACTTC,-,TRBV28,TRBJ2-5,-
CASSGTSGRETQYF,TGTGCCAGCAGTGGCACTAGCGGGCGAGAGACCCAGTACTTC,TRBD2,TRBV27,TRBJ2-5,few
CASRRQVSETQYF,TGCGCCAGCAGGAGACAGGTCTCCGAGACCCAGTACTTC,-,TRBV5-1,TRBJ2-5,-
CASSVHPREGSTDTQYF,TGTGCCAGCAGCGTGCATCCACGGGAGGGGAGCACAGATACGCAGTATTTT,TRBD2,TRBV9,TRBJ2-3,-